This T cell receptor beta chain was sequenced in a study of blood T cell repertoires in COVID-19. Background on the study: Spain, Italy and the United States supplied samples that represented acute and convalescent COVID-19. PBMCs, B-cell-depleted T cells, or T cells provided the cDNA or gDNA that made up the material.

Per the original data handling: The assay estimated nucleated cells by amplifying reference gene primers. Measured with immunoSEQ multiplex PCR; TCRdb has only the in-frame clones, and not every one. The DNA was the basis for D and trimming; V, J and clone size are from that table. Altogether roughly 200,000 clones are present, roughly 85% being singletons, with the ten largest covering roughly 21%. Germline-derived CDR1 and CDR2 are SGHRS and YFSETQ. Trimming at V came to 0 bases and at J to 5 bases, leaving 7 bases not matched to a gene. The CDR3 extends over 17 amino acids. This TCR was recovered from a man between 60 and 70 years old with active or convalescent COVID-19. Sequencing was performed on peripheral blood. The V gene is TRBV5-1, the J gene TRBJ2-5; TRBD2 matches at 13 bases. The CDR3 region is CASSLGRTSGGMETQYF. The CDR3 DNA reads TGCGCCAGCAGCTTGGGAAGGACTAGCGGGGGCATGGAGACCCAGTACTTC.